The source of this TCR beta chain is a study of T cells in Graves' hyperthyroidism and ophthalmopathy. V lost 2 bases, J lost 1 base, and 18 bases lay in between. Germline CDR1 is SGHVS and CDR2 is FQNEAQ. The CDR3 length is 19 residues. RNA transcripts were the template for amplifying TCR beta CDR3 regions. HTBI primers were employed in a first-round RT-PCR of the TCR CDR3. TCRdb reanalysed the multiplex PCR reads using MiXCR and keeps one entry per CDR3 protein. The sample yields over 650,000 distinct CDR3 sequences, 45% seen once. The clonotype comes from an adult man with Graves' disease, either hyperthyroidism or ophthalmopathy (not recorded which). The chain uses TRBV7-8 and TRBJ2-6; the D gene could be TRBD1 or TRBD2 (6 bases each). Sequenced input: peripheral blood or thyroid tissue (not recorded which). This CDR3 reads CASSLNLGGFRSGANVLTF. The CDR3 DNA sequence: TGTGCCAGCAGCTTAAATTTAGGGGGGTTTCGGTCTGGGGCCAACGTCCTGACTTTC.